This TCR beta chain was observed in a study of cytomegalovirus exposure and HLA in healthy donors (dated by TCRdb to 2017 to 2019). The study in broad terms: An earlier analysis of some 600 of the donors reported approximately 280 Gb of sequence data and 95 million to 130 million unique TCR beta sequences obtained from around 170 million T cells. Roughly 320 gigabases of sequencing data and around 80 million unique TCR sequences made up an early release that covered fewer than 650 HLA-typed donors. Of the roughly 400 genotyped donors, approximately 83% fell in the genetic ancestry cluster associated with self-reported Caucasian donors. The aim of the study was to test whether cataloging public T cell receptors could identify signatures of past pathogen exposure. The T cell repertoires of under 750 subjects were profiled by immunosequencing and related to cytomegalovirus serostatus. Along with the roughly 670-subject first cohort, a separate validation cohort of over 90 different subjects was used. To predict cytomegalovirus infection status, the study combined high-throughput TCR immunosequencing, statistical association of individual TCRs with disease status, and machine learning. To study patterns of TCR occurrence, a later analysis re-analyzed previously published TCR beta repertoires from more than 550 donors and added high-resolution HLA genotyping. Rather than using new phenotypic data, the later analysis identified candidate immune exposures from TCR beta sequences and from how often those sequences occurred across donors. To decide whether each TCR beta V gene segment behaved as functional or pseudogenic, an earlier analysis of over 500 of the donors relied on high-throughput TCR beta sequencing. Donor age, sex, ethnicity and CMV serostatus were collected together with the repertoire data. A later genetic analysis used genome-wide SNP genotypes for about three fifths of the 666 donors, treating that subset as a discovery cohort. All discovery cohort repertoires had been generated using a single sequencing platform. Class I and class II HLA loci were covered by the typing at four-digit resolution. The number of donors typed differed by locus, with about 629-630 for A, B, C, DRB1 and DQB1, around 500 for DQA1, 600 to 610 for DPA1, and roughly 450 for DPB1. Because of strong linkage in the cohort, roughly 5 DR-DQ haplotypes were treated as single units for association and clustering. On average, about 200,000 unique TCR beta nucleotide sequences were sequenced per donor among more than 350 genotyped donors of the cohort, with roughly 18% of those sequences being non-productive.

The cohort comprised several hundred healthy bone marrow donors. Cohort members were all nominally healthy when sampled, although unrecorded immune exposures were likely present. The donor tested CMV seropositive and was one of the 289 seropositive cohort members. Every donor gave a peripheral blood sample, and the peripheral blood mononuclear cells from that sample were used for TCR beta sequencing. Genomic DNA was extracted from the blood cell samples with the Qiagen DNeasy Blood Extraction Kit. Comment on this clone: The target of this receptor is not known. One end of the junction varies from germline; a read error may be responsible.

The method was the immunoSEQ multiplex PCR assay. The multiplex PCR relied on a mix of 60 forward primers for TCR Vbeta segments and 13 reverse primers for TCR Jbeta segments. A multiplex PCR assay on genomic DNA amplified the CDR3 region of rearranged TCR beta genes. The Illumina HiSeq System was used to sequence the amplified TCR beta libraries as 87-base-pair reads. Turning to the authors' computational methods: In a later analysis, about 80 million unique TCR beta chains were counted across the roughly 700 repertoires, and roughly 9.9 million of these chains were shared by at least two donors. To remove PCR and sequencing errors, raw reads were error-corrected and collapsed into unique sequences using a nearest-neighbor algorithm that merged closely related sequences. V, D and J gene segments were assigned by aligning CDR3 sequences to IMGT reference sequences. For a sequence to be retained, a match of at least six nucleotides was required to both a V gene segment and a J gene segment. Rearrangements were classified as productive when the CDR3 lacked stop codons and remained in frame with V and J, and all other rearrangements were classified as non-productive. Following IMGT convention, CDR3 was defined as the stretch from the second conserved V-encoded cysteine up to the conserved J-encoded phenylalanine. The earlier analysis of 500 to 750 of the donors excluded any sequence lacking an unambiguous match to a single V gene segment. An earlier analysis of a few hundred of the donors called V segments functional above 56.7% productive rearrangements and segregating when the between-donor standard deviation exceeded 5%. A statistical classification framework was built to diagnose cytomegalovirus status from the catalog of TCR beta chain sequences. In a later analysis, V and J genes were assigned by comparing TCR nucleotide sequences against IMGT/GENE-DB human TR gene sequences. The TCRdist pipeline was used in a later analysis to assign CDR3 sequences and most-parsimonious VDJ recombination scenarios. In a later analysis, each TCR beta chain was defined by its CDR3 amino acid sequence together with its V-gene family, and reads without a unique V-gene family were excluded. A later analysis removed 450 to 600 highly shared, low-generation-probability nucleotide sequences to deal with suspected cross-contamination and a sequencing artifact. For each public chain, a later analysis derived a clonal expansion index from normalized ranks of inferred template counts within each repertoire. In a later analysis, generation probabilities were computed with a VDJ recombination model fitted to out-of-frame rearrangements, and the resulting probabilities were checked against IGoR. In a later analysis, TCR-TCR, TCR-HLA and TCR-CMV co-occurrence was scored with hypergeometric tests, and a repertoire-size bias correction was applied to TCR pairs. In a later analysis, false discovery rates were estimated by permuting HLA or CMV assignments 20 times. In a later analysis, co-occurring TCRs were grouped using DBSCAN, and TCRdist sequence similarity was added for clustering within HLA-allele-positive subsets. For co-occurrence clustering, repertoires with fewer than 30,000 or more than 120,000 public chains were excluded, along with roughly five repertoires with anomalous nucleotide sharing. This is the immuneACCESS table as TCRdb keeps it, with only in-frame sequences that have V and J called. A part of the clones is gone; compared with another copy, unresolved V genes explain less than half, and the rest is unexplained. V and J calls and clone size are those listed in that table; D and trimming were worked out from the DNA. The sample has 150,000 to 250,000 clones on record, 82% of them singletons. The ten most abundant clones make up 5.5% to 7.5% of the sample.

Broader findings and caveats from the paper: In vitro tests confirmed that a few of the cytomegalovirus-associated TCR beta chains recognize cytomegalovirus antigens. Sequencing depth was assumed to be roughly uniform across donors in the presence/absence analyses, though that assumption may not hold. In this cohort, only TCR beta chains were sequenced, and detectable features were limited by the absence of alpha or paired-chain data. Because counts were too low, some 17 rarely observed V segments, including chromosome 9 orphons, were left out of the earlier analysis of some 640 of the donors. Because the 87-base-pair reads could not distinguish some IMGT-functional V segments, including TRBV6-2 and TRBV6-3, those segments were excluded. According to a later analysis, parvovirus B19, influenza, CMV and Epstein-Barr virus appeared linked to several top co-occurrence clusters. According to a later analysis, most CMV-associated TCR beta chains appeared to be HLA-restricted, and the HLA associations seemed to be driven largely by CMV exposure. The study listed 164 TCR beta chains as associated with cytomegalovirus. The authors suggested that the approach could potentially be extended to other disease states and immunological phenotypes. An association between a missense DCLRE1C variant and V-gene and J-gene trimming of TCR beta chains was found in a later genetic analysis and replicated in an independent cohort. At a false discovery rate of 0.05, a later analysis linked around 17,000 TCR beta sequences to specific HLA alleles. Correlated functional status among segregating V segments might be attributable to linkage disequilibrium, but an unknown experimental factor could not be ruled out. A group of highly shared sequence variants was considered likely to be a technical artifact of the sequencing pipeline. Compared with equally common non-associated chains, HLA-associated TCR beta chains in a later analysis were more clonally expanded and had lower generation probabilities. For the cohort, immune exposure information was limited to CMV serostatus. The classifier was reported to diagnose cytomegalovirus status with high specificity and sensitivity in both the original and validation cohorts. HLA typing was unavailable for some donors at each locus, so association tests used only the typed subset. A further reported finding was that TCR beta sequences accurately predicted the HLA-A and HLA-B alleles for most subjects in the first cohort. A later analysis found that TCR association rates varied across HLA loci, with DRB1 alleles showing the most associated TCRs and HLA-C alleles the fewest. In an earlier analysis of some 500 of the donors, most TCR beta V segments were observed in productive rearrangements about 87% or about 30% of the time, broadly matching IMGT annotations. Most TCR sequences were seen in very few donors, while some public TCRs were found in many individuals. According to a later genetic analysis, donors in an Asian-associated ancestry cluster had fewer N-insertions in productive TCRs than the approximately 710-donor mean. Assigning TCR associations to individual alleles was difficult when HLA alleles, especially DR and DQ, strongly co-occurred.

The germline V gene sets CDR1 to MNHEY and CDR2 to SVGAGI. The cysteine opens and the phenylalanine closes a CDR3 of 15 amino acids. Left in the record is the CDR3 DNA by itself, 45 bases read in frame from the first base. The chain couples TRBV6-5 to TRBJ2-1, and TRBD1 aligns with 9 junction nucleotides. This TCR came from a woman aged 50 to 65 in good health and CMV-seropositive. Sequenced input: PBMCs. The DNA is TGTGCCATCAGTAAACAGGGGGCGAGTTTCCATGAGCAGTTCTTC. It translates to CAISKQGASFHEQFF.